The 28 T cell receptor beta chains in this list originate from one sample, sequenced in a study of T cell responses to AZD1222 COVID-19 vaccine. Assay: immunoSEQ multiplex PCR; the TCRdb copy retains only in-frame clones and omits some. Counted here are about 94,000 clones, around 84% occurring once; the ten biggest clones make up 4.5%. The input for sequencing was peripheral blood, taken 28 days after the second AZD1222 dose. All receptors come from an adult who received the AZD1222 COVID-19 vaccine.

This clone has a single count. The CDR3 nucleotides are TGTGCCAGCACCCTAAGCCCCTACGAGCAGTACTTC. The encoded protein is CASTLSPYEQYF. J is TRBJ2-7 and V is TRBV12-3 or TRBV12-4, with D unresolved. V lost 7 bases to trimming and J lost 2 bases, with 9 bases between them. This CDR3 has 12 amino acids.

The genes are TRBV10-3 and TRBJ1-5; D gene unclear. Germline V gives CDR1 ENHRY, CDR2 SYGVKD. This CDR3 region has 11 residues. Trimming left V 2 bases short and J 6 bases short, with 2 bases between. Written as DNA, the CDR3 is TGTGCCATCAGTGAGGGTCAGCCCCAGCATTTT. It yields the protein CAISEGQPQHF.

This chain uses TRBV9 with TRBJ2-3; 8 bases are a match to TRBD2. Trimming took 0 bases from V and 6 from J; bases not matched to a gene: 3. Germline V gene sequence: CDR1 SGDLS, CDR2 YYNGEE. The CDR3 spans 14 residues. DNA of the CDR3: TGTGCCAGCAGCGTAGCACCGGGAGGGGATACGCAGTATTTT. It specifies CASSVAPGGDTQYF.

The chain has TRBV5-1 and TRBJ1-1; D unresolved. The length of the CDR3 is 12 residues. V dropped 0 bases and J dropped 8 bases, with 8 bases sitting between them. CDR1 is SGHRS, CDR2 YFSETQ, per germline. CDR3 nucleotide sequence: TGCGCCAGCAGCTTGGTAGGCCGGGAAGCTTTCTTT. Translating it yields CASSLVGREAFF.

The chain couples TRBV15 to TRBJ2-1; no definite D call. The CDR3 length is 14 residues. Germline V gene lookup returns CDR1 LNHNV and CDR2 YYDKDF (reference sequence). Trimming removed 2 bases from V and 2 bases from J, with 7 bases in between. CDR3: CATSRPDTYNEQFF. Here the CDR3 DNA reads TGTGCCACCAGCAGACCTGACACCTACAATGAGCAGTTCTTC.

The J gene is TRBJ2-7, the V gene TRBV27; TRBD1 is a possible D gene (6 bases). CDR3 length: 18 amino acids. V lost 6 bases and J 3 bases, leaving 27 bases between the germline ends. The germline V gene encodes CDR1 MNHEY and CDR2 SMNVEV (reference sequence). The CDR3 DNA sequence: TGTGCCAGCAGCCTTCAGACCGACATACAGGGATCTAGCTACGAGCAGTACTTC. As protein: CASSLQTDIQGSSYEQYF.

This clone was found once. V usage is TRBV27 and J usage is TRBJ1-5; D gene ambiguous. V dropped 0 bases and J dropped 5 bases, with 11 bases sitting between them. Germline V gene data show CDR1 as MNHEY and CDR2 as SMNVEV (reference sequence). The length of the CDR3 is 15 residues. This CDR3 is CASSLSLHGDQPQHF. CDR3 DNA: TGTGCCAGCAGTTTATCCCTCCACGGAGATCAGCCCCAGCATTTT.

This rearrangement joins TRBV2 to TRBJ1-4; the D is unclear. Germline values: CDR1 SNHLY, CDR2 FYNNEI. V dropped 2 bases and J dropped 0 bases, with 4 bases sitting between them. The CDR3 extends over 14 amino acids. The CDR3 loop is CASSELTTNEKLFF. CDR3 nucleotide sequence: TGTGCCAGCAGTGAACTTACAACTAATGAAAAACTGTTTTTT.

This sequence joins TRBV18 and TRBJ1-3; no firm D call. The V end lost 3 bases, the J end lost 0 bases, and 12 bases lay between the germline ends. The CDR3 spans 16 residues. Per germline, CDR1 KGHSH and CDR2 LQKENI. The CDR3, as DNA: TGTGCCAGCTCACCCGAAGCGGCAGACTCTGGAAACACCATATATTTT. It translates to CASSPEAADSGNTIYF.

V and J are TRBV7-3 and TRBJ1-1; 8 positions agree with TRBD1. The CDR3 extends over 13 amino acids. Looked up from germline, CDR1 is SGHTA and CDR2 is FQGTGA. V dropped 5 bases and J dropped 8; count of bases not matched to a gene: 7. CDR3 DNA: TGTGCCAGCAGCCCGGACAGGGTGAGAGAAGCTTTCTTT. As protein: CASSPDRVREAFF.

This clone appeared a few times. V usage is TRBV11-1 and J usage is TRBJ2-2; D is uncertain. CDR3 length: 15 residues. The germline V and J ends were trimmed by 1 base and 4 bases, with 10 bases remaining between them. The germline CDR1 and CDR2 sequences are SGHAT and FQDESV (reference sequence). The CDR3 region is CASSLEKGFTGELFF. The CDR3 bases are TGTGCCAGCAGCTTAGAAAAAGGGTTCACCGGGGAGCTGTTTTTT.

This chain uses TRBV3-1 (or the pseudogene TRBV3-2) with TRBJ2-3; 10 positions match TRBD2. The CDR3 runs to 16 residues. Germline CDR1 and CDR2: LGHDT and YNNKEL (reference sequence). After removal of 1 base from V and 3 bases from J, the junction contained 4 bases not matched to a gene. As DNA, the CDR3 is TGTGCCAGCAGCCAAGGGGCTAGCGGGAGAACAGATACGCAGTATTTT. It is translated as CASSQGASGRTDTQYF.

CDR3 in DNA: TGTGCCAGCAGCCTTGGGACAGTCGTCTCTGGAAACACCATATATTTT. Protein sequence: CASSLGTVVSGNTIYF. The chain is built from TRBV9 and TRBJ1-3; TRBD1 matches at 7 bases. The CDR3 has 16 amino acids. The junction had 7 bases not matched to a gene; V was cut back by 4 bases and J by 0 bases. Germline CDR1 is SGDLS and CDR2 is YYNGEE. Full variable domain (outside the CDR3, taken from reference TRBV9 and TRBJ1-3): DSGVTQTPKHLITATGQRVTLRCSPRSGDLSVYWYQQSLDQGLQFLIQYYNGEERAKGNILERFSAQQFPDLHSELNLSSLELGDSALYFCASSLGTVVSGNTIYFGEGSWLTVV.

The chain uses TRBV5-1 and TRBJ2-7; the D is unclear. The V and J ends lost 0 bases and 0 bases respectively, with 7 bases between them. Germline CDR1 reads SGHRS; CDR2 reads YFSETQ. The CDR3 is made up of 14 amino acids. The DNA for the CDR3 is TGCGCCAGCAGCTTGGATCACTACTCCTACGAGCAGTACTTC. Its protein is CASSLDHYSYEQYF.

CDR3 in DNA: TGTGCCAGCAGCTCGTCCCGGGACAGGGGGAGAGGAGAAAAACTGTTTTTT. Protein sequence: CASSSSRDRGRGEKLFF. This chain joins TRBV5-4 and TRBJ1-4; 11 bases agree with TRBD1. V lost 3 bases to trimming and J lost 8 bases; unmatched junction nucleotides: 12. CDR3 size: 17 residues. Looked up from germline, CDR1 is SGHNT and CDR2 is YYREEE (reference sequence).

V and J are TRBV6-5 and TRBJ2-1; TRBD2 agrees at 8 bases. J was trimmed by 8 bases and V by 6 bases; bases with no gene match: 12. Germline V gene data show CDR1 as MNHEY and CDR2 as SVGAGI. This CDR3 comprises 15 residues. The CDR3 DNA reads TGTGCCAGCAGCTACGGGGGGGCTTTAGACTATGAGCAGTTCTTC. Translated, it gives CASSYGGALDYEQFF.

The chain links TRBV28 to TRBJ2-7, with no clear D. The CDR3 runs to 17 residues. The ends were cut back, 3 bases at V and 5 bases at J, with 23 bases in the middle. CDR1 and CDR2 (germline): MDHEN, SYDVKM. The CDR3 sequence is CASSFSVEGIGRNEQYF. CDR3 sequence (DNA): TGTGCCAGCAGTTTTTCGGTGGAAGGGATCGGTCGGAACGAGCAGTACTTC.

This chain uses TRBV25-1 with TRBJ1-4; D gene uncertain. V lost 1 base, J lost 5 bases, and 11 bases lay in between. The CDR3 is 15 amino acids. Germline V gene data show CDR1 as MGHDK and CDR2 as SYGVNS. CDR3 amino acids: CASSEWEEYNEKLFF. CDR3 DNA sequence: TGTGCCAGCAGTGAATGGGAGGAATACAATGAAAAACTGTTTTTT.

The chain uses TRBV12-5 and TRBJ1-5; D ambiguous. In germline, CDR1 is LGHNT, CDR2 FRNRAP. V was pared by 4 bases and J by 3 bases, with 4 bases between. The CDR3 runs 12 residues. The DNA for the CDR3 is TGTGCTAGTGGTTCACTCAATCAGCCCCAGCATTTT. This gives the protein CASGSLNQPQHF.

The V gene is TRBV19, the J gene TRBJ1-6; maybe TRBD1 (5 bases). V was cut by 4 bases and J by 13 bases, with 20 bases left in between. This CDR3 has 15 residues. CDR1 LNHDA and CDR2 SQIVND come from the germline V gene (reference sequence). DNA for the CDR3: TGTGCCAGTAGTACCACTCAGAGACAAGGGGTTCCCCTCCACTTT. Its protein is CASSTTQRQGVPLHF.

The V call is TRBV19, the J call TRBJ2-2, with 7 bases aligning to TRBD2. Losses at the gene ends were 8 bases for V and 4 bases for J; bases not matched to a gene: 7. The CDR3 covers 14 residues. Looked up from germline, CDR1 is LNHDA and CDR2 is SQIVND (reference sequence). The CDR3 nucleotides read TGTGCCAGTCTAACGGGAGGTTTCACCGGGGAGCTGTTTTTT. It codes for CASLTGGFTGELFF.

V and J are TRBV12-3 or TRBV12-4 and TRBJ1-1, with no clear D. Trimming removed 3 bases from V and 1 base from J, with 6 bases in between. The length of the CDR3 is 13 residues. CDR3 residues: CASSLPQNTEAFF. The CDR3, as DNA: TGTGCCAGCAGTTTGCCCCAGAACACTGAAGCTTTCTTT.

The chain employs TRBV10-3 and TRBJ1-2; D is possibly TRBD1 (6 bases). Trimming cost V 5 bases and J 1 base, with 11 bases left between them. Germline loops: CDR1 ENHRY, CDR2 SYGVKD. This CDR3 is built from 14 residues. The CDR3 region has the DNA TGTGCCATCAGTAGGGGGGGAGATAACTATGGCTACACCTTC. Translating it yields CAISRGGDNYGYTF.

The chain has TRBV5-1 and TRBJ1-2; D remains ambiguous. Germline CDR1 and CDR2: SGHRS and YFSETQ. The CDR3 is 13 amino acids. Trimming removed 7 bases at V and 4 bases at J, with 14 bases between. The CDR3 region has the DNA TGCGCCAGCGAGGCTCCGGTTTTCTATGGCTACACCTTC. It is translated as CASEAPVFYGYTF.

The V and J genes are TRBV29-1 and TRBJ1-1, with TRBD1 matching 12 bases. This CDR3 is 15 amino acids long. Germline V gene lookup returns CDR1 SQVTM and CDR2 ANQGSEA. After removal of 6 bases from V and 5 bases from J, the junction contained 10 bases not matched to a gene. The CDR3 sequence is CSVGGQGAVGTEAFF. DNA for the CDR3: TGCAGCGTGGGGGGACAGGGGGCCGTAGGGACTGAAGCTTTCTTT. Full variable domain (outside the CDR3, taken from reference TRBV29-1 and TRBJ1-1): SAVISQKPSRDICQRGTSLTIQCQVDSQVTMMFWYRQQPGQSLTLIATANQGSEATYESGFVIDKFPISRPNLTFSTLTVSNMSPEDSSIYLCSVGGQGAVGTEAFFGQGTRLTVV.

Turning to this clone: The junction departs from germline at one end; a sequencing error may be responsible. The chain uses TRBV3-1 (or the pseudogene TRBV3-2) and TRBJ2-7, with D uncertain. Per the germline V gene, CDR1 is LGHDT and CDR2 is YNNKEL (reference sequence). There are 14 residues in the CDR3. The CDR3 bases are TGTGTCAGCAGCCCAAAGCTTTTGGTGGGTGAGCAGTACTTC. This translates into CVSSPKLLVGEQYF.

The V and J genes are TRBV5-1 and TRBJ2-7; 7 bases are a match to TRBD1. Germline CDR1 SGHRS, CDR2 YFSETQ. There are 15 residues in the CDR3. V trimming: 4 bases; J trimming: 3 bases; junction bases outside the gene matches: 10. The CDR3 loop reads CASSPRQGSVYEQYF. In DNA, the CDR3 is TGCGCCAGCAGCCCGAGACAGGGATCGGTCTACGAGCAGTACTTC.

This rearrangement joins TRBV20-1 to TRBJ1-2; the D gene is possibly TRBD1 (5 bases). Looked up from germline, CDR1 is DFQATT and CDR2 is SNEGSKA (reference sequence). The CDR3 sequence is 11 residues long. Trimming removed 3 bases at V and 8 bases at J, with 10 bases between. The CDR3 sequence is CSASPRGGYTF. The CDR3 bases are TGCAGTGCTAGCCCCCGGGGCGGCTACACCTTC.